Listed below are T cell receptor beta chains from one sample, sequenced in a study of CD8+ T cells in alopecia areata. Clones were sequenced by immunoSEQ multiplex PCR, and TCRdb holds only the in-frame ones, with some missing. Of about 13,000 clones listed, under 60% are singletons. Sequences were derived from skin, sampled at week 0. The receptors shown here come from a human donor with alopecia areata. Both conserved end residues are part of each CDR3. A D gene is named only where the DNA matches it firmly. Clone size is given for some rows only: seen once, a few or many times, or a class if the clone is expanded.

TGTGCCAGCAAAGAGCGTAACTATGGCTACACCTTC CASKERNYGYTF . TRBJ1-2 TRBV6-5 .
TGTGCCAGCAGCCAAGTTGTTGAGTCGACGGACTACGAGCAGTACTTC CASSQVVESTDYEQYF . TRBJ2-7 TRBV5-4 .
TGTGCCAGCAGCCAATATACCGCGGGGGGGGCAGATACGCAGTATTTT CASSQYTAGGADTQYF TRBD2 TRBJ2-3 TRBV7-6 once
TGTGCCACCAGCAGAGAGAATCAGCCCCAGCATTTT CATSRENQPQHF . TRBJ1-5 TRBV15 few
TGTGCCAGCAGCGAACAGGGAGGAGCTGAAGCTTTCTTT CASSEQGGAEAFF . TRBJ1-1 TRBV7-6 .
TGTGCCAGCAGTCCGAGGGTGGACACTGAAGCTTTCTTT CASSPRVDTEAFF . TRBJ1-1 TRBV6-1 .
TGTGCCAGCAGTGAAGCTGGCAGGGAGAATCAGCCCCAGCATTTT CASSEAGRENQPQHF . TRBJ1-5 TRBV6-1 .
TGCAGCGCTGGAAAAGATAGCGTCTCCTACGAGCAGTACTTC CSAGKDSVSYEQYF . TRBJ2-7 TRBV29-1 .
TGTGCCAGCAGCTCGCGGAGGGAAGAGACCCAGTACTTC CASSSRREETQYF . TRBJ2-5 TRBV7-9 few
TGTGCCAGCAGTTTATCGCTGGCAGGGCAAGGCTACACCTTC CASSLSLAGQGYTF . TRBJ1-2 TRBV27 medium-sized
TGTGCCAGCAGCTTATCCGGTCCTACTAATGAAAAACTGTTTTTT CASSLSGPTNEKLFF . TRBJ1-4 TRBV7-9 .
TGTGCCAGCAGTTACGGAGGATACTATAATTCACCCCTCCACTTT CASSYGGYYNSPLHF . TRBJ1-6 TRBV6-6 few
TGTGCCAGGACGACAGGGTCGTTTACCGGGGAGCTGTTTTTT CARTTGSFTGELFF TRBD1 TRBJ2-2 TRBV30 .
TGTGCCAGCAGCTCGTCCGGAGGGAGTCACACTGAAGCTTTCTTT CASSSSGGSHTEAFF . TRBJ1-1 TRBV5-6 few
TGTGCCAGCAGTTACTCGAGCGAGAGGGATGAAGCTTTCTTT CASSYSSERDEAFF . TRBJ1-1 TRBV6-5 few
TGTGCCAGCAGCGTGGGGGGATACCCATATGGCTACACCTTC CASSVGGYPYGYTF . TRBJ1-2 TRBV27 .
TGTGCCAGCAGCCCAAACCGGGGGGGACGCGAAGAGACCCAGTACTTC CASSPNRGGREETQYF TRBD2 TRBJ2-5 TRBV7-9 .
TGTGCCAGCAGTTACAAGGAACGCAATGAGCAGTTCTTC CASSYKERNEQFF . TRBJ2-1 TRBV6-6 .
TGTGCCTGCAATGACCGAGAAGGGGATGGCTACACCTTC CACNDREGDGYTF . TRBJ1-2 TRBV30 .
TGTGCCAGCAGCTTATACCGCTCCACTGAAGCTTTCTTT CASSLYRSTEAFF . TRBJ1-1 TRBV7-2 few